The rows below give T cell receptor beta chains drawn from one sample of a study of blood T cell repertoires in COVID-19. TCRdb's copy holds only in-frame clones and misses some; the assay was immunoSEQ multiplex PCR. This sample has 200,000 to 300,000 clones, with approximately 90% found just once. Sequenced input: peripheral blood. These receptors all come from a middle-aged woman with acute or convalescent COVID-19. CDR3s include the opening cysteine and the closing phenylalanine or tryptophan. Fields, in order: D gene, J gene, clone size, V gene, CDR3 DNA, CDR3 protein. D genes are given only for firm matches. Clone sizes are given selectively: once, few, many, or a class where the clone is expanded.

TRBD1 TRBJ1-1 . TRBV5-1 TGCGCCAGCAGCTTGGGACAGGGGGCTTTTGCTGAAGCTTTCTTT CASSLGQGAFAEAFF
. TRBJ1-1 . TRBV7-6 TGTGCCAGCAGCTCGACACAGGGTTTACTCACTGAAGCTTTCTTT CASSSTQGLLTEAFF
TRBD2 TRBJ2-3 . TRBV24-1 TGTGCCACCAGTGATCCCAGCGGGGGGGCCCGCGATACGCAGTATTTT CATSDPSGGARDTQYF
. TRBJ1-2 . TRBV12-3/TRBV12-4 TGTGCCAGCACCCGCGGTCGATTTTATGGCTACACCTTC CASTRGRFYGYTF
TRBD2 TRBJ2-1 . TRBV30 TGTGCCTGGAGTCTAGGGACTAGCTACAATGAGCAGTTCTTC CAWSLGTSYNEQFF
. TRBJ1-1 . TRBV10-3 TGTGCCATCAGGCCCGACGGACAGAACACTGAAGCTTTCTTT CAIRPDGQNTEAFF
. TRBJ2-5 . TRBV29-1 TGCAGCGGACATTTGCCGGGGGGCCTAGAGACCCAGTACTTC CSGHLPGGLETQYF
TRBD1 TRBJ1-6 . TRBV5-1 TGCGCCAGCAGCACCGCCGGGACAGGGTATTCACCCCTCCACTTT CASSTAGTGYSPLHF
TRBD1 TRBJ1-6 . TRBV25-1 TGTGCCAGCGAAAAAGGACAGGGGTCCTATAATTCACCCCTCCACTTT CASEKGQGSYNSPLHF
TRBD1 TRBJ1-2 . TRBV27 TGTGCCAGCAGTTTAGACAGGGCGGGCTGGGGCTACACCTTC CASSLDRAGWGYTF
. TRBJ2-1 . TRBV9 TGTGCCAGCAGCCCGAGCGGTCCCTCCTACAATGAGCAGTTCTTC CASSPSGPSYNEQFF
TRBD1 TRBJ2-6 . TRBV19 TGTGCCAGTAGTAAAGGACAGGTCGACTCTGGGGCCAACGTCCTGACTTTC CASSKGQVDSGANVLTF
. TRBJ1-4 . TRBV6-5 TGTGCCAGCAGACTCGACGGGGGAACTAATGAAAAACTGTTTTTT CASRLDGGTNEKLFF
. TRBJ1-1 . TRBV10-2 TGCGCCAGCAGTGAACGAGGGGCGGGGAGAACTGAAGCTTTCTTT CASSERGAGRTEAFF
TRBD2 TRBJ2-1 . TRBV27 TGTGCCAGCACCCTTAGCGGGGGGGCCTACAATGAGCAGTTCTTC CASTLSGGAYNEQFF
. TRBJ2-5 . TRBV19 TGTGCCAGTAGTTCCCAGGGCGTGGCAGAGACCCAGTACTTC CASSSQGVAETQYF
TRBD1 TRBJ1-4 . TRBV7-6 TGTGCCAGCAGCCGGACAGGGAGTGAAAAACTGTTTTTT CASSRTGSEKLFF
. TRBJ1-4 . TRBV19 TGTGCCAGTAGGAAAGCTTTTAATGAAAAACTGTTTTTT CASRKAFNEKLFF
TRBD2 TRBJ2-1 . TRBV5-1 TGCGCCAGCAGCTTGGCCGGGACTAGCGGGGGATACAATGAGCAGTTCTTC CASSLAGTSGGYNEQFF
. TRBJ1-1 . TRBV3-1/TRBV3-2 TGTGCCAGCAGCCTCCAAATGGGGCTGACTGAAGCTTTCTTT CASSLQMGLTEAFF
. TRBJ1-1 once TRBV7-9 TGTGCCAGCAGCCCCCGGGTGAGAGACACTGAAGCTTTCTTT CASSPRVRDTEAFF
. TRBJ2-3 . TRBV7-9 TGTGCCAGCAGCCAGAGGGGGGGCCTAAGGGGCACAGATACGCAGTATTTT CASSQRGGLRGTDTQYF
. TRBJ1-4 . TRBV3-1/TRBV3-2 TGTGCCAGCAGCCGGCAGGTAGGCGAAAAACTGTTTTTT CASSRQVGEKLFF
TRBD1 TRBJ2-1 . TRBV18 TGTGCCAGCTCACTGAAGTTTCCAGGACAGGACTCTAATGAGCAGTTCTTC CASSLKFPGQDSNEQFF
. TRBJ1-1 . TRBV6-5 TGTGCCAGCAGCCTTAGCGGCCGGTTTGAAGCTTTCTTT CASSLSGRFEAFF
. TRBJ1-1 . TRBV2 TGTGCCAGCATTTCCCGCCGCGGGGGGGGGACTGAAGCTTTCTTT CASISRRGGGTEAFF
. TRBJ1-6 . TRBV5-1 TGCGCCAGTCGCGATGTCATAGGGAGGACAAATTCACCCCTCCACTTT CASRDVIGRTNSPLHF
. TRBJ2-3 . TRBV6-1 TGTGCCAGCAGTGATGAGTTTCGGGGAACAGATACGCAGTATTTT CASSDEFRGTDTQYF
. TRBJ1-2 . TRBV5-8 TGTGCCAGCAGCTTGGTGAGCGCTCTAGGAGATGGCTACACCTTC CASSLVSALGDGYTF
. TRBJ1-1 few TRBV19 TGTGCCAGTATAGGCAGAGAGGACACTGAAGCTTTCTTT CASIGREDTEAFF
. TRBJ1-1 once TRBV14 TGTGCCAGCAGCCAAGGATCCGTCACCAGGGGCACTGAAGCTTTCTTT CASSQGSVTRGTEAFF
. TRBJ1-2 . TRBV7-8 TGTGCCAGCAGCCCCGACAGCTTGATCAACTATGGCTACACCTTC CASSPDSLINYGYTF
. TRBJ1-6 . TRBV6-5 TGTGCCAGTTTAGACGGTGGGAGGACCCTCCACTTT CASLDGGRTLHF
. TRBJ2-2 once TRBV4-2 TGTGCCAGCAGCCAAGGTAGTGGCGGGGAGCTGTTTTTT CASSQGSGGELFF
. TRBJ1-2 few TRBV4-1 TGCGCCAGCAGCCAGCGCGGTGGCTACACCTTC CASSQRGGYTF
. TRBJ1-6 . TRBV6-5 TGTGCCAGCGAACCAAGGGGGGGGGAAGTCACCCTCCACTTT CASEPRGGEVTLHF